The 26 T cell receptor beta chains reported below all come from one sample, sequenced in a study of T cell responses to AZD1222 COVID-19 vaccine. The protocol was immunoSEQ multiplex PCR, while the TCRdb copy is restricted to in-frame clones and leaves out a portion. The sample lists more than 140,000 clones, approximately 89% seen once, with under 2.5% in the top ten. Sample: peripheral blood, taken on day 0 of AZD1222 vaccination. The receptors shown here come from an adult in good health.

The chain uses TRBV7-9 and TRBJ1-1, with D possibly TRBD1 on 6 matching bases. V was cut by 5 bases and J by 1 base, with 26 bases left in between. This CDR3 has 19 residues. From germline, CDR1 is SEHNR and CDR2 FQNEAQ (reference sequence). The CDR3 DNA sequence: TGTGCCAGCAGCGTCGACCCGGGACACAACCAGTATAAGAACACTGAAGCTTTCTTT. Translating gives CASSVDPGHNQYKNTEAFF.

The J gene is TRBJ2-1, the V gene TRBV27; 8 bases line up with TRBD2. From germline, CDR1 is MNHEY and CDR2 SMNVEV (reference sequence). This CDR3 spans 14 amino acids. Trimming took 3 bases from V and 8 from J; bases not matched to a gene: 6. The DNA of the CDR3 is TGTGCCAGCAGTTTGGCGGGAGGTGGCTATGAGCAGTTCTTC. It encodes CASSLAGGGYEQFF.

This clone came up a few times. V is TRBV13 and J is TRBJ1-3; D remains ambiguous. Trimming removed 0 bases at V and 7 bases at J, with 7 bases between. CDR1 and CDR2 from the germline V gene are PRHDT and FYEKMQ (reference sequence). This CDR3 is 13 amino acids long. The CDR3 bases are TGTGCCAGCAGCTTAGGTCTCTCGAACACCATATATTTT. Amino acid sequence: CASSLGLSNTIYF.

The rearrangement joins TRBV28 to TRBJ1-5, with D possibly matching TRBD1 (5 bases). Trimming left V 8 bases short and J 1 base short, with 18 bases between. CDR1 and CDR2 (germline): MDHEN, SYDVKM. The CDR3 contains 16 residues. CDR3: CASYPYGGNSNQPQHF. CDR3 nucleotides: TGTGCCAGCTACCCTTACGGGGGAAACAGCAATCAGCCCCAGCATTTT.

The CDR3 DNA follows: TGTGCCAGCCTAGGACTAGCGGGGGATACCCAGTACTTC. This codes for CASLGLAGDTQYF. The rearrangement links TRBV27 to TRBJ2-5; TRBD2 matches at 13 bases. Germline V gene sequence: CDR1 MNHEY, CDR2 SMNVEV (reference sequence). Germline trimming cut 8 bases from V and 8 bases from J; bases unmatched to any gene: 5. The CDR3 sequence is 13 residues long.

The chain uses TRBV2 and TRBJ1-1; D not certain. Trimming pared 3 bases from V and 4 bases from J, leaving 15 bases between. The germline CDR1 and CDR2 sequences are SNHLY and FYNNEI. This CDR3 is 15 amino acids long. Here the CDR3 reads CASSEAPADGTEAFF. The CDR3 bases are TGTGCCAGCAGTGAGGCCCCGGCCGACGGCACTGAAGCTTTCTTT.

CDR3 sequence (DNA): TGCGCCAGCGAGCGGGACACTGAAGCTTTCTTT. Encoded protein: CASERDTEAFF. The rearrangement uses TRBV5-1 and TRBJ1-1, with D unclear. The CDR3 consists of 11 residues. Germline assignment: CDR1 SGHRS and CDR2 YFSETQ. V lost 7 bases and J 3 bases, leaving 7 bases between the germline ends.

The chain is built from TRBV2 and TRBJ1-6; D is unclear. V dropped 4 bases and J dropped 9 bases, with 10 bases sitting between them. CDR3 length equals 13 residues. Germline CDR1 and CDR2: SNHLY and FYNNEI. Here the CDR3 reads CASSGTRGSPLHF. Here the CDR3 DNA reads TGTGCCAGCAGTGGGACCCGCGGTTCACCCCTCCACTTT.

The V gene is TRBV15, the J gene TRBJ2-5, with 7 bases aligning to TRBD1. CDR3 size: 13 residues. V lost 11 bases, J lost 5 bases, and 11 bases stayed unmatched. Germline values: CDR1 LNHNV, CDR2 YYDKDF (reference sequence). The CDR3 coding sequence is TGTGCCGCTGGACAGTGGACAGGCGAGACCCAGTACTTC. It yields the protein CAAGQWTGETQYF.

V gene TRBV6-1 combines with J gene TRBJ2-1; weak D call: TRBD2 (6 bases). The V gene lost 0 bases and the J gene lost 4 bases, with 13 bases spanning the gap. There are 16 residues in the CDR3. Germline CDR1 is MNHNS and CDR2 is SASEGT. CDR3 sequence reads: CASSEAPRGLYNEQFF. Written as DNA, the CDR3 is TGTGCCAGCAGTGAAGCGCCGCGGGGACTTTACAATGAGCAGTTCTTC.

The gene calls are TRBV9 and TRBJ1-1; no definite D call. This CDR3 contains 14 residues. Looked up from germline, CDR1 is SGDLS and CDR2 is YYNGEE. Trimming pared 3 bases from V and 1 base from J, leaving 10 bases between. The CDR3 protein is CASSGHISNTEAFF. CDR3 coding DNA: TGTGCCAGCAGCGGACACATATCGAACACTGAAGCTTTCTTT. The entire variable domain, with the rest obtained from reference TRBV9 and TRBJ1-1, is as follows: DSGVTQTPKHLITATGQRVTLRCSPRSGDLSVYWYQQSLDQGLQFLIQYYNGEERAKGNILERFSAQQFPDLHSELNLSSLELGDSALYFCASSGHISNTEAFFGQGTRLTVV.

CDR3 loop: CASSFSSYYEQYF. The CDR3 DNA is TGCGCCAGCAGCTTTTCAAGCTACTACGAGCAGTACTTC. The chain joins TRBV5-1 to TRBJ2-7; no definite D call. The CDR3 has 13 amino acids. Per the germline V gene, CDR1 is SGHRS and CDR2 is YFSETQ. Trimming cost V 2 bases and J 3 bases, with 9 bases left between them.

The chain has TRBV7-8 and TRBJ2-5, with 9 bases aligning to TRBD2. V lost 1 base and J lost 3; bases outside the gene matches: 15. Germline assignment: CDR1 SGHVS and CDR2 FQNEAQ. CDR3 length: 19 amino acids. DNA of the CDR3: TGTGCCAGCAGCTTAGGGCGGGGGTATAGCGGGAGAGGGGAAGAGACCCAGTACTTC. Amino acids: CASSLGRGYSGRGEETQYF.

In DNA, the CDR3 is TGTGCCAGCAGTTACTCAGGGACAGGGGGCAGCGGCTACACCTTC. Residues: CASSYSGTGGSGYTF. The rearrangement links TRBV6-6 to TRBJ1-2, with 12 bases lining up with TRBD1. This CDR3 spans 15 amino acids. With V trimmed by 0 bases and J by 8 bases, 4 bases remained unmatched. In germline, CDR1 is MNHNY, CDR2 SVGAGI (reference sequence).

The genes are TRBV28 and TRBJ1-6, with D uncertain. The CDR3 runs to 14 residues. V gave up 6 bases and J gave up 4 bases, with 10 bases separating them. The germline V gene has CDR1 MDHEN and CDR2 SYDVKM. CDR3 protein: CASRTTSYNSPLHF. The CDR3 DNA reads TGTGCCAGCAGGACCACGAGTTATAATTCACCCCTCCACTTT.

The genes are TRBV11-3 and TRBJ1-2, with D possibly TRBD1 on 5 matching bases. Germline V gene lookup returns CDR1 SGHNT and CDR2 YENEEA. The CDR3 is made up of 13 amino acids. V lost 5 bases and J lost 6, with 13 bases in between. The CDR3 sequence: CASSPGDGNGYTF. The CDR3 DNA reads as TGTGCCAGCAGCCCCGGGGACGGTAATGGCTACACCTTC.

In nucleotides, the CDR3 is TGTGCCAGCAGCTTAGCTGGGCCCACCTACGAGCAGTACTTC. Amino acid sequence: CASSLAGPTYEQYF. The chain uses TRBV11-2 and TRBJ2-7, with unresolved D. The CDR3 consists of 14 residues. The germline V gene has CDR1 SGHAT and CDR2 FQNNGV. V was shortened by 1 base and J by 2 bases, with 9 bases between the two germline ends.

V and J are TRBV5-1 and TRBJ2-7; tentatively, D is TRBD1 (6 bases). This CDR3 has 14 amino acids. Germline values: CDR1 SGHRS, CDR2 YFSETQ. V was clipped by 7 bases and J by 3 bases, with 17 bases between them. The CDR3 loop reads CASSHPGHGYEQYF. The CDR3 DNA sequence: TGCGCCAGCTCACACCCGGGACACGGCTACGAGCAGTACTTC.

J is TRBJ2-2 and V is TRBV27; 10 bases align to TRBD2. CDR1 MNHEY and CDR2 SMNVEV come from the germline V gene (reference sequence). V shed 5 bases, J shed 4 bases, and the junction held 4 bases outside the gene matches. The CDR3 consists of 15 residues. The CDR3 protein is CASSVLAGATGELFF. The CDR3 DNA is TGTGCCAGCAGTGTCCTAGCGGGAGCCACCGGGGAGCTGTTTTTT.

For the CDR3, the DNA is TGTGCTAGTGGCTCAGAATTGGGGGAGCAGTACTTC. It codes for CASGSELGEQYF. The V gene is TRBV12-5, the J gene TRBJ2-7; D gene unclear. Germline V gene sequence: CDR1 LGHNT, CDR2 FRNRAP. V gave up 6 bases and J gave up 7 bases, with 13 bases separating them. CDR3 length: 12 residues.

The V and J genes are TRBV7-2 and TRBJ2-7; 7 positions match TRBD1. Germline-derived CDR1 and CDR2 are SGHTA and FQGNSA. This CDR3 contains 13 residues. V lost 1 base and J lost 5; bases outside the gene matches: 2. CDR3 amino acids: CASSLDRGDEQYF. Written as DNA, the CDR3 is TGTGCCAGCAGCTTAGACAGGGGCGACGAGCAGTACTTC.

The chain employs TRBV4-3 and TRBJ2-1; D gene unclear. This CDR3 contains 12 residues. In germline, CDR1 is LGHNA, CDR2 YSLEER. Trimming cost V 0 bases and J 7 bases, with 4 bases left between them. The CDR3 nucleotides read TGCGCCAGCAGCCAAGAATGGAATGAGCAGTTCTTC. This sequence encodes CASSQEWNEQFF.

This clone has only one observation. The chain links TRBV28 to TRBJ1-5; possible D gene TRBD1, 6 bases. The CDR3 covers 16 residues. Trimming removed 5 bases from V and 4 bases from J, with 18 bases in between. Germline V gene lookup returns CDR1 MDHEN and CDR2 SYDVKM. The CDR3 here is CASSPWTAAGNQPQHF. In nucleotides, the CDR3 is TGTGCCAGCAGTCCATGGACAGCAGCAGGAAATCAGCCCCAGCATTTT.

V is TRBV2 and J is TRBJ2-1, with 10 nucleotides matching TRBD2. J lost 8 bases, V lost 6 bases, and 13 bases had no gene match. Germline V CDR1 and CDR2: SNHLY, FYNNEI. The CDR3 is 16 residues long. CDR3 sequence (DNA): TGTGCCAGCAGCGGTCTGGGACTAGCGAGCCGAGATGAGCAGTTCTTC. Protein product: CASSGLGLASRDEQFF.

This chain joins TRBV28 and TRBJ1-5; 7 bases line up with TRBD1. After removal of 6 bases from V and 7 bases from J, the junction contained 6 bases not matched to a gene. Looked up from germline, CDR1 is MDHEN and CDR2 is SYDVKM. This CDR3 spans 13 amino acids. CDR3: CASSMTGWQPQHF. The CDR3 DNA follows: TGTGCCAGCAGCATGACAGGGTGGCAGCCCCAGCATTTT. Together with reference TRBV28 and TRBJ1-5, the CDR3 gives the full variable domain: DVKVTQSSRYLVKRTGEKVFLECVQDMDHENMFWYRQDPGLGLRLIYFSYDVKMKEKGDIPEGYSVSREKKERFSLILESASTNQTSMYLCASSMTGWQPQHFGDGTRLSIL.

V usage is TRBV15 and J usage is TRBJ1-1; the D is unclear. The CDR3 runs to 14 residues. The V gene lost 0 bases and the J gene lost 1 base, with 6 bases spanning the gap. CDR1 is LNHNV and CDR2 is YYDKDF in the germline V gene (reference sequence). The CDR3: CATSRDFGNTEAFF. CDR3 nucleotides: TGTGCCACCAGCAGAGATTTTGGGAACACTGAAGCTTTCTTT.